The clone carrying this T cell receptor (beta chain) was recorded many times. This entry comes from a study of T-cell reconstitution after alpha-beta-depleted transplantation in children. It was with unique molecular identifiers that the TCRbeta library was prepared. From the PCR reads, TCRdb called clonotypes with MiXCR, one entry per CDR3 protein. The sample lists roughly 160,000 distinct CDR3 sequences; 11% were seen once. Germline V lookup: CDR1 SNHLY, CDR2 FYNNEI. CDR3 length equals 15 residues. Trimming removed 10 bases at V and 4 bases at J, with 21 bases between. The J gene is TRBJ2-3, the V gene TRBV2; perhaps TRBD1 as D (8 bases). The receptor was derived from a boy between 2 and 15 years old with acute myeloid leukemia, due to receive a stem cell transplant. Sequencing used PBMCs, obtained before TCRalphabeta/CD19-depleted stem cell transplant. Written as DNA, the CDR3 is TGTGCCATCCCCTCGGACAGGGACTATGCAGATACGCAGTATTTT. It translates to CAIPSDRDYADTQYF.